This T cell receptor beta chain was sequenced for a study of cytomegalovirus exposure and HLA in healthy donors. Findings and caveats of the study: Available immune exposure information covered CMV serostatus only. 164 TCR beta chains were listed as cytomegalovirus-associated.

Primers included in the PCR were 60 Vbeta and 13 Jbeta primers. Sequencing used immunoSEQ multiplex PCR; TCRdb keeps in-frame clones, though not all of them. The table lists roughly 90,000 clones, about 73% of them singletons. A remark on this clone: Its antigen is not identified.

Sequences were obtained from PBMCs. This TCR was sampled from a woman in her thirties or forties in good health and CMV-seropositive.

CDR3 sequence reads: CASGGWVGRGDQPQHF. In nucleotides, the CDR3 is TGTGCCAGCGGCGGATGGGTGGGCAGGGGGGATCAGCCCCAGCATTTT. The chain has TRBV27 and TRBJ1-5; 7 nucleotides align to TRBD1. CDR3 size: 16 residues. Germline V gives CDR1 MNHEY, CDR2 SMNVEV (reference sequence). V was pared by 8 bases and J by 5 bases, with 15 bases of the junction left unmatched.